This T cell receptor (beta chain) is from a study of T cells after yellow fever vaccination. Broader study findings: Some clonotypes, a small share, were shared between CD4 and CD8 compartments. The booster saw the reappearance of most primary-vaccination clones (around 95% CD4, about 88% CD8).

Looked up from germline, CDR1 is SQVTM and CDR2 is ANQGSEA. The CDR3 totals 13 residues. Deletions cut 7 bases from V and 4 bases from J, with 13 bases between. As TCR cDNA was made by 5'RACE template switching, a universal primer site and UMIs were added. TCRdb reprocessed the 5' RACE reads via MiXCR and lists one record per CDR3 protein. Of some 420,000 distinct CDR3 sequences detected, around 19% appear once; the ten largest clones hold around 17%. On this clonotype: Its target is not known.

This receptor was taken from a young man who received the YFV17D yellow fever vaccine. Sequences were derived from PBMCs, sampled before the yellow fever booster vaccination. V is TRBV29-1 and J is TRBJ2-2; the D gene is possibly TRBD1 (6 bases). This chain's CDR3 is CSARGIVTGELFF. For the CDR3, the DNA is TGCAGCGCTAGGGGGATCGTCACCGGGGAGCTGTTTTTT.